This entry features one T cell receptor (beta chain) sequence. Naive CD8 cells were CD45RO-negative, positively selected for CCR7, excluding terminally differentiated effector memory CD45RA+ cells. This sample is drawn from a study of shared clonotypes between healthy human individuals. Profiled with immunoSEQ multiplex PCR; TCRdb holds only in-frame clones, not every one. This table holds over 2 million clones, about 95% found once. Germline values: CDR1 MGHRA, CDR2 YSYEKL. With 8 bases removed from V and 4 bases from J, the gap between germline ends came to 20 bases. CDR3 length: 15 residues. The chain is built from TRBV4-1 and TRBJ1-2; D is unresolved. The source of this sequence is a man aged 18 to 29 in good health. Material for sequencing was naive CD8+ T cells sorted from blood. The CDR3 nucleotides are TGCGCCAGCGGCACAGTGGGTAGTGGCGGCTATGGCTACACCTTC. Encoded protein: CASGTVGSGGYGYTF.